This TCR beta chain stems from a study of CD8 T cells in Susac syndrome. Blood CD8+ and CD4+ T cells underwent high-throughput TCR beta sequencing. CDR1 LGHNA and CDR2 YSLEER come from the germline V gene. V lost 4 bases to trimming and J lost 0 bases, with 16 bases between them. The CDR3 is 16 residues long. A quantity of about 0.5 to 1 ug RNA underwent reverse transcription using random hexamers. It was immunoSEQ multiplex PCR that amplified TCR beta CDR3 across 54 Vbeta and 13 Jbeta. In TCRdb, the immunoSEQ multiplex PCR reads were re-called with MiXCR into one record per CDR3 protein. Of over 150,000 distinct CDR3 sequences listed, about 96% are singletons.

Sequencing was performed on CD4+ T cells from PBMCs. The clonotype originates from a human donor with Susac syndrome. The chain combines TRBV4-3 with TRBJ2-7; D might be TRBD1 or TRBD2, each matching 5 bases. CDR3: CASSLVVGESSYEQYV. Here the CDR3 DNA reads TGCGCCAGCAGCCTAGTTGTGGGGGAGAGCTCCTACGAGCAGTACGTC.